These T cell receptor beta chains were read from a single sample in a study of Graves' ophthalmopathy and Graves' hyperthyroidism. MiXCR was run by TCRdb on the multiplex PCR reads, yielding one entry per CDR3 protein. The repertoire has around 470,000 distinct CDR3 sequences, 14% of them found once; the top ten carry 8% to 10%. Material for sequencing was blood. These receptors all stem from a woman younger than 45 with Graves' ophthalmopathy. CDR3s include the opening cysteine and the closing phenylalanine or tryptophan. D genes are given only for firm matches. Clone size is shown for a subset of rows, as once, few, many or a class of expanded clone.

v_gene: TRBV6-5; len: 14; j_gene: TRBJ2-4; d_gene: -; abundance: many; CDR3aa: CASSPLQVGNIKYF; CDR3nt: TGTGCCAGCAGTCCCCTACAAGTGGGAAACATTAAGTACTTC
v_gene: TRBV10-3; len: 18; j_gene: TRBJ2-2; d_gene: TRBD2; abundance: many; CDR3aa: CAISRLAGGPGNTGELFF; CDR3nt: TGTGCCATCAGTCGACTAGCGGGAGGGCCGGGGAACACCGGGGAGCTGTTTTTT
v_gene: TRBV9; len: 15; j_gene: TRBJ1-2; d_gene: -; abundance: many; CDR3aa: CASSVQGIPRDGYTF; CDR3nt: TGTGCCAGCAGCGTACAGGGAATTCCCCGAGATGGCTACACCTTC
v_gene: TRBV20-1; len: 13; j_gene: TRBJ2-7; d_gene: TRBD2; abundance: many; CDR3aa: CSLSSGWIYEQYF; CDR3nt: TGCAGTCTTAGTAGCGGGTGGATCTACGAGCAGTACTTC
v_gene: TRBV2; len: 13; j_gene: TRBJ1-1; d_gene: TRBD1; abundance: few; CDR3aa: CATRPGQPPGAFF; CDR3nt: TGTGCCACCCGACCGGGACAGCCGCCGGGAGCTTTCTTT
v_gene: TRBV6-5; len: 12; j_gene: TRBJ2-7; d_gene: -; abundance: many; CDR3aa: CASSYLAYEQYF; CDR3nt: TGTGCCAGCAGTTATCTCGCCTACGAGCAGTACTTC
v_gene: TRBV6-1; len: 16; j_gene: TRBJ2-7; d_gene: TRBD2; abundance: many; CDR3aa: CASSAGDSGIGDEQYF; CDR3nt: TGTGCCAGCAGTGCGGGGGATAGCGGGATAGGAGACGAGCAGTACTTC
v_gene: TRBV11-1; len: 16; j_gene: TRBJ2-7; d_gene: -; abundance: few; CDR3aa: CASSLPSGGHSYEQYF; CDR3nt: TGTGCCAGCAGCTTACCCTCCGGCGGGCACTCCTACGAGCAGTACTTC
v_gene: TRBV28; len: 14; j_gene: TRBJ2-7; d_gene: -; abundance: many; CDR3aa: CASSLDSVFYEQYF; CDR3nt: TGTGCCAGCAGTTTGGACAGCGTGTTCTACGAGCAGTACTTC
v_gene: TRBV7-9; len: 13; j_gene: TRBJ2-7; d_gene: TRBD2; abundance: many; CDR3aa: CASSGRGEYEQYF; CDR3nt: TGTGCCAGCAGCGGGCGGGGGGAATACGAGCAGTACTTC
v_gene: TRBV6-2/TRBV6-3; len: 12; j_gene: TRBJ2-7; d_gene: -; abundance: many; CDR3aa: CASSYPAYEQYF; CDR3nt: TGTGCCAGCAGTTATCCTGCTTACGAGCAGTACTTC
v_gene: TRBV12-3/TRBV12-4; len: 15; j_gene: TRBJ2-2; d_gene: -; abundance: many; CDR3aa: CASSPRAGHTGELFF; CDR3nt: TGTGCCAGCAGCCCACGGGCAGGGCACACCGGGGAGCTGTTTTTT
v_gene: TRBV30; len: 13; j_gene: TRBJ2-2; d_gene: -; abundance: many; CDR3aa: CAWSVPYAGELFF; CDR3nt: TGTGCCTGGAGTGTCCCTTACGCCGGGGAGCTGTTTTTT
v_gene: TRBV20-1; len: 14; j_gene: TRBJ1-2; d_gene: TRBD1; abundance: many; CDR3aa: CSATYPGTGFGYTF; CDR3nt: TGCAGTGCTACATATCCCGGGACAGGGTTTGGCTACACCTTC
v_gene: TRBV12-3/TRBV12-4; len: 15; j_gene: TRBJ2-7; d_gene: TRBD2; abundance: many; CDR3aa: CASSFSGRAQGEQYF; CDR3nt: TGTGCCAGCAGTTTTTCGGGGAGGGCCCAGGGCGAGCAGTACTTC
v_gene: TRBV25-1; len: 14; j_gene: TRBJ1-1; d_gene: TRBD1; abundance: many; CDR3aa: CASSGDRVPPEAFF; CDR3nt: TGTGCCAGCAGTGGTGACAGGGTCCCTCCTGAAGCTTTCTTT
v_gene: TRBV27; len: 16; j_gene: TRBJ2-7; d_gene: -; abundance: many; CDR3aa: CASSPRGAGRGYEQYF; CDR3nt: TGTGCCAGCAGTCCCCGTGGGGCGGGCAGGGGCTACGAGCAGTACTTC
v_gene: TRBV19; len: 13; j_gene: TRBJ1-2; d_gene: -; abundance: -; CDR3aa: CASSMRSAYGYTF; CDR3nt: TGTGCCAGTAGTATGCGATCGGCCTATGGCTACACCTTC
v_gene: TRBV20-1; len: 16; j_gene: TRBJ2-5; d_gene: -; abundance: -; CDR3aa: CSASNPKFPPQETQYF; CDR3nt: TGCAGTGCTAGTAACCCTAAGTTTCCCCCACAAGAGACCCAGTACTTC
v_gene: TRBV29-1; len: 11; j_gene: TRBJ2-7; d_gene: -; abundance: many; CDR3aa: CSGTQGGEQYF; CDR3nt: TGCAGCGGTACCCAGGGTGGCGAGCAGTACTTC
v_gene: TRBV5-1; len: 15; j_gene: TRBJ1-2; d_gene: -; abundance: many; CDR3aa: CASSFGPAQPGGYTF; CDR3nt: TGCGCCAGCAGCTTCGGACCGGCCCAACCTGGGGGCTACACCTTC
v_gene: TRBV6-2/TRBV6-3; len: 14; j_gene: TRBJ1-1; d_gene: -; abundance: -; CDR3aa: CASSFSPGTTEAFF; CDR3nt: TGTGCCAGCAGTTTCTCACCGGGTACCACTGAAGCTTTCTTT
v_gene: TRBV5-1; len: 14; j_gene: TRBJ1-1; d_gene: TRBD1; abundance: -; CDR3aa: CASSGPGGATEAFF; CDR3nt: TGCGCCAGCAGCGGCCCAGGGGGCGCGACGGAAGCTTTCTTT
v_gene: TRBV12-3/TRBV12-4; len: 18; j_gene: TRBJ2-4; d_gene: -; abundance: many; CDR3aa: CASSPPRVEELAKNIQYF; CDR3nt: TGTGCCAGCAGTCCCCCCCGCGTGGAGGAACTAGCCAAAAACATTCAGTACTTC
v_gene: TRBV28; len: 18; j_gene: TRBJ2-4; d_gene: TRBD2; abundance: many; CDR3aa: CASSPPLLAGVAKNIQYF; CDR3nt: TGTGCCAGCAGTCCCCCCTTACTAGCGGGAGTCGCCAAAAACATTCAGTACTTC
v_gene: TRBV7-2; len: 12; j_gene: TRBJ2-7; d_gene: -; abundance: many; CDR3aa: CASSLQGWEQYF; CDR3nt: TGTGCCAGCAGCTTACAGGGGTGGGAGCAGTACTTC
v_gene: TRBV9; len: 17; j_gene: TRBJ2-2; d_gene: TRBD2; abundance: many; CDR3aa: CASSAWTSGLGTGELFF; CDR3nt: TGTGCCAGCAGCGCCTGGACTAGCGGGTTAGGAACCGGGGAGCTGTTTTTT
v_gene: TRBV7-8; len: 17; j_gene: TRBJ2-5; d_gene: TRBD2; abundance: many; CDR3aa: CASSLRTSGGIQETQYF; CDR3nt: TGTGCCAGCAGCTTGCGAACTAGCGGGGGTATCCAAGAGACCCAGTACTTC
v_gene: TRBV6-1; len: 16; j_gene: TRBJ2-3; d_gene: -; abundance: -; CDR3aa: CASSEPPGGMTDTQYF; CDR3nt: TGTGCCAGCAGCGAACCGCCCGGGGGAATGACAGATACGCAGTATTTT
v_gene: TRBV12-3/TRBV12-4; len: 14; j_gene: TRBJ2-2; d_gene: -; abundance: many; CDR3aa: CASSWWDRTGELFF; CDR3nt: TGTGCCAGCAGTTGGTGGGACCGCACCGGGGAGCTGTTTTTT
v_gene: TRBV5-4; len: 17; j_gene: TRBJ2-2; d_gene: TRBD2; abundance: many; CDR3aa: CASSVLAGGLNTGELFF; CDR3nt: TGTGCCAGCAGCGTGCTAGCGGGGGGACTGAACACCGGGGAGCTGTTTTTT
v_gene: TRBV4-1; len: 13; j_gene: TRBJ1-1; d_gene: -; abundance: -; CDR3aa: CAISQDRGTEACF; CDR3nt: TGCGCCATCAGCCAAGATCGGGGGACTGAAGCTTGCTTT
v_gene: TRBV20-1; len: 13; j_gene: TRBJ2-3; d_gene: -; abundance: -; CDR3aa: CSASDGPTDTQYF; CDR3nt: TGCAGTGCTAGTGACGGACCCACAGATACGCAGTATTTT
v_gene: TRBV28; len: 14; j_gene: TRBJ2-7; d_gene: -; abundance: few; CDR3aa: CASSAPGTSYEQYF; CDR3nt: TGTGCCAGCAGTGCTCCCGGGACCTCCTACGAGCAGTACTTC
v_gene: TRBV24-1; len: 15; j_gene: TRBJ1-2; d_gene: TRBD1; abundance: many; CDR3aa: CATSDPGGGNYGYTF; CDR3nt: TGTGCCACCAGTGACCCAGGGGGTGGAAACTATGGCTACACCTTC
v_gene: TRBV2; len: 13; j_gene: TRBJ1-2; d_gene: -; abundance: many; CDR3aa: CASSSSLNYGYTF; CDR3nt: TGTGCCAGCAGTAGCAGCCTCAACTATGGCTACACCTTC
v_gene: TRBV24-1; len: 14; j_gene: TRBJ2-7; d_gene: TRBD1; abundance: many; CDR3aa: CATSLGQGSYEQYF; CDR3nt: TGTGCCACCAGTCTCGGACAGGGTTCCTACGAGCAGTACTTC
v_gene: TRBV30; len: 16; j_gene: TRBJ1-6; d_gene: -; abundance: few; CDR3aa: CAWSVAGLRYNSPLHF; CDR3nt: TGTGCCTGGAGTGTAGCAGGATTACGGTATAATTCACCCCTCCACTTT
v_gene: TRBV6-5; len: 15; j_gene: TRBJ2-6; d_gene: -; abundance: many; CDR3aa: CASGRDNSGANVLTF; CDR3nt: TGTGCCAGCGGGAGGGACAACTCTGGGGCCAACGTCCTGACTTTC
v_gene: TRBV14; len: 14; j_gene: TRBJ2-2; d_gene: -; abundance: -; CDR3aa: CASRSGRGTGELFF; CDR3nt: TGTGCCAGCAGATCAGGGCGTGGGACCGGGGAGCTGTTTTTT
v_gene: TRBV28; len: 12; j_gene: TRBJ2-7; d_gene: -; abundance: many; CDR3aa: CASQTVSYEQYF; CDR3nt: TGTGCCAGCCAAACAGTATCCTACGAGCAGTACTTC
v_gene: TRBV14; len: 16; j_gene: TRBJ2-2; d_gene: -; abundance: many; CDR3aa: CASSQLSPGPTGELFF; CDR3nt: TGTGCCAGCAGCCAATTAAGTCCAGGGCCCACCGGGGAGCTGTTTTTT
v_gene: TRBV11-2; len: 15; j_gene: TRBJ2-7; d_gene: -; abundance: -; CDR3aa: CASSLGWDTLTKQYF; CDR3nt: TGTGCCAGCAGCTTAGGCTGGGACACCCTTACCAAGCAGTACTTC
v_gene: TRBV19; len: 12; j_gene: TRBJ1-2; d_gene: -; abundance: many; CDR3aa: CASSTSLGGYTF; CDR3nt: TGTGCCAGTAGTACCTCGCTTGGGGGCTACACCTTC
v_gene: TRBV15; len: 13; j_gene: TRBJ2-2; d_gene: -; abundance: many; CDR3aa: CATSRNRAGELFF; CDR3nt: TGTGCCACCAGCCGCAACAGGGCCGGGGAGCTGTTTTTT
v_gene: TRBV9; len: 13; j_gene: TRBJ1-6; d_gene: -; abundance: -; CDR3aa: CASSGTINSPLHF; CDR3nt: TGTGCCAGCAGCGGGACAATAAATTCACCCCTCCACTTT
v_gene: TRBV19; len: 15; j_gene: TRBJ2-2; d_gene: TRBD1; abundance: -; CDR3aa: CASRMGQGETGELFF; CDR3nt: TGTGCCAGCAGGATGGGGCAGGGGGAGACCGGGGAGCTGTTTTTT
v_gene: TRBV5-1; len: 16; j_gene: TRBJ1-2; d_gene: TRBD1; abundance: few; CDR3aa: CASSKRTGQGSHGYTF; CDR3nt: TGCGCCAGCAGCAAACGCACGGGACAGGGCTCTCATGGCTACACCTTC
v_gene: TRBV11-2; len: 15; j_gene: TRBJ2-7; d_gene: -; abundance: many; CDR3aa: CASSLDSEFTNEQYF; CDR3nt: TGTGCCAGCAGCTTAGATTCCGAGTTCACCAACGAGCAGTACTTC
v_gene: TRBV12-3/TRBV12-4; len: 13; j_gene: TRBJ2-7; d_gene: -; abundance: many; CDR3aa: CASSWTVSYEQYF; CDR3nt: TGTGCCAGCAGTTGGACAGTCTCCTACGAGCAGTACTTC
v_gene: TRBV11-2; len: 16; j_gene: TRBJ2-7; d_gene: -; abundance: many; CDR3aa: CASSQPPAGSSYEQYF; CDR3nt: TGTGCCAGCAGCCAACCCCCAGCTGGAAGCTCCTACGAGCAGTACTTC
v_gene: TRBV10-3; len: 14; j_gene: TRBJ1-5; d_gene: -; abundance: many; CDR3aa: CAISEGGRDQPQHF; CDR3nt: TGTGCCATCAGTGAGGGGGGAAGGGATCAGCCCCAGCATTTT
v_gene: TRBV29-1; len: 13; j_gene: TRBJ2-7; d_gene: TRBD1; abundance: many; CDR3aa: CSGGQGVSYEQYF; CDR3nt: TGCAGCGGTGGACAGGGGGTCTCCTACGAGCAGTACTTC
v_gene: TRBV30; len: 15; j_gene: TRBJ1-1; d_gene: TRBD1; abundance: -; CDR3aa: CAWSVLEGARAEAFF; CDR3nt: TGTGCCTGGAGTGTATTGGAGGGGGCCAGGGCTGAAGCTTTCTTT
v_gene: TRBV12-3/TRBV12-4; len: 17; j_gene: TRBJ1-1; d_gene: -; abundance: many; CDR3aa: CASSPSTPQGLNTEAFF; CDR3nt: TGTGCCAGCAGTCCATCAACCCCACAGGGCCTGAACACTGAAGCTTTCTTT
v_gene: TRBV4-1; len: 14; j_gene: TRBJ1-6; d_gene: -; abundance: many; CDR3aa: CASSQDRTNSPLHF; CDR3nt: TGCGCCAGCAGCCAAGACAGAACTAATTCACCCCTCCACTTT
v_gene: TRBV12-3/TRBV12-4; len: 13; j_gene: TRBJ2-5; d_gene: -; abundance: many; CDR3aa: CASSKGRQETQYF; CDR3nt: TGTGCCAGCAGTAAGGGGAGGCAGGAGACCCAGTACTTC
v_gene: TRBV12-3/TRBV12-4; len: 13; j_gene: TRBJ1-1; d_gene: -; abundance: many; CDR3aa: CASTKGLNTEAFF; CDR3nt: TGTGCCAGCACCAAAGGTTTGAACACTGAAGCTTTCTTT
v_gene: TRBV6-1; len: 15; j_gene: TRBJ2-7; d_gene: TRBD2; abundance: many; CDR3aa: CASSVRQWGGYEQYF; CDR3nt: TGTGCCAGCAGTGTTAGACAGTGGGGGGGGTACGAGCAGTACTTC